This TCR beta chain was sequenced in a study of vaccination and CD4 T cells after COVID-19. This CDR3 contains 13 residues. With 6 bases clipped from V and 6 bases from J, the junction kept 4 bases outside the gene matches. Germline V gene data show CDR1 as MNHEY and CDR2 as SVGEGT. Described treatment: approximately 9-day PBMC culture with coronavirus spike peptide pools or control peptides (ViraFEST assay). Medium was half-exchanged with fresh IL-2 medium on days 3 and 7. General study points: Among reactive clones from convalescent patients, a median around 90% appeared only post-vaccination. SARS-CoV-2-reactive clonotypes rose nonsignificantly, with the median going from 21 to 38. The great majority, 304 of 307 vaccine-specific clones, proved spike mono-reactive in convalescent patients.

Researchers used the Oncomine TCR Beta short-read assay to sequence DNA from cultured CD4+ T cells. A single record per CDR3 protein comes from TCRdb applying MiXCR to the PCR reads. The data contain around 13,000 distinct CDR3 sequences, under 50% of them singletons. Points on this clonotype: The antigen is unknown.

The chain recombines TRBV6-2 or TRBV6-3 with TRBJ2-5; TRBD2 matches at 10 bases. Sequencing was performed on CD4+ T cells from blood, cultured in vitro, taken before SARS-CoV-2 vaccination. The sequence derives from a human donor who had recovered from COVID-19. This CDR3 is CASRGTSVQTQYF. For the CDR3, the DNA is TGTGCCAGCAGAGGGACTAGCGTTCAGACCCAGTACTTC.